The rows below give T cell receptor beta chains drawn from one sample of a study of blood T cell repertoires in COVID-19. Method: immunoSEQ multiplex PCR; TCRdb's copy keeps in-frame clones and lacks some. The sample shows roughly 140,000 clones, about 87% of them seen only once. Specimen: peripheral blood. The receptors derive from a middle-aged woman with acute or convalescent COVID-19. The CDR3 runs from the conserved cysteine through the conserved F or W. The D gene is left open where the match is weak. The size entry is marked missing in some rows and otherwise reads once, few, many or a size class.

clone_size j_call v_call d_call cdr3_nt cdr3_aa
NA TRBJ1-1 TRBV28 NA TGTGCCAGCAGTTTATATCTTCCAGGAATGAACACTGAAGCTTTCTTT CASSLYLPGMNTEAFF
NA TRBJ1-2 TRBV7-6 NA TGTGCCAGCAGCTTATTTGCGGGTGGCTACACCTTC CASSLFAGGYTF
NA TRBJ1-3 TRBV7-2 TRBD1 TGTGCCAGCAGCGTGACAGGGGCGAGATCCGGAAACACCATATATTTT CASSVTGARSGNTIYF
NA TRBJ2-1 TRBV6-5 NA TGTGCCAGCAGTTACGGGCTAGCAGAGGGTAATGAGCAGTTCTTC CASSYGLAEGNEQFF
NA TRBJ1-5 TRBV7-8 NA TGTGCCAGCAACCCGACAGCCTCCAATCAGCCCCAGCATTTT CASNPTASNQPQHF
NA TRBJ2-5 TRBV3-1/TRBV3-2 TRBD1 TGTGCCAGCAGCCAATTCCCGACAGGGCTGGAGACCCAGTACTTC CASSQFPTGLETQYF
NA TRBJ2-7 TRBV7-2 TRBD2 TGTGCCAGCAGCCGCCTAGCGGGGGGGCCCCACGAGCAGTACTTC CASSRLAGGPHEQYF
NA TRBJ1-5 TRBV7-9 NA TGTGCCAGCAGCTCGACAGGAGTTAGCAATCAGCCCCAGCATTTT CASSSTGVSNQPQHF
NA TRBJ1-5 TRBV6-5 NA TGTGCCAGCAGTTACTCGGAGCCCAATCAGCCCCAGCATTTT CASSYSEPNQPQHF
NA TRBJ2-3 TRBV10-3 TRBD2 TGTGCCACACTAGCGGGAGGGCCAGGGGATACGCAGTATTTT CATLAGGPGDTQYF
NA TRBJ2-6 TRBV4-1 TRBD1 TGCGCCAGCAGCCACCGACAGGGATCCCGCTCTGGGGCCAACGTCCTGACTTTC CASSHRQGSRSGANVLTF
NA TRBJ1-2 TRBV30 TRBD1 TGTGCCTGGAGTAGACGACAGGGGGCATACACCTTC CAWSRRQGAYTF
NA TRBJ1-1 TRBV28 NA TGTGCCAGCAACATACAGGGAGTGACTGAAGCTTTCTTT CASNIQGVTEAFF
NA TRBJ2-2 TRBV11-2 TRBD2 TGTGCCAGCAGCCCGGAAGGGGCGGGAGGCGCCGGGGAGCTGTTTTTT CASSPEGAGGAGELFF
NA TRBJ1-1 TRBV10-3 NA TGTGCCATCAGTGAGGGCGGCACTGAAGCTTTCTTT CAISEGGTEAFF
NA TRBJ2-7 TRBV7-6 TRBD2 TGTGCCAGCAGCTTAGTTTCTAGCGGAGGTCGCTACGAGCAGTACTTC CASSLVSSGGRYEQYF
once TRBJ2-2 TRBV2 TRBD2 TGTGCCAGCTGTAGACTAGCATCCAACACCGGGGAGCTGTTTTTT CASCRLASNTGELFF
NA TRBJ1-4 TRBV20-1 NA TGCAGTGCTAGTGGACGGAGCTTCTTTAATGAAAAACTGTTTTTT CSASGRSFFNEKLFF
NA TRBJ1-3 TRBV6-5 NA TGTGCTAGCACCCCGGGACCTGGGGGCGGAAACACCATATATTTT CASTPGPGGGNTIYF
NA TRBJ2-3 TRBV7-8 TRBD2 TGTGCCAGCAGCTACCCGGGACTAGCGGTCACAGATACGCAGTATTTT CASSYPGLAVTDTQYF
NA TRBJ2-5 TRBV2 NA TGTGCCAGCAGCCCCAGACAGGGAGGATGGGAGACCCAGTACTTC CASSPRQGGWETQYF
once TRBJ2-5 TRBV4-3 TRBD2 TGCGCCAGCAGCCAAGAGGTTCAGGGAGGGAAGACCCAGTACTTC CASSQEVQGGKTQYF
NA TRBJ1-4 TRBV5-5 TRBD1 TGTGCCAGCAGCCTACAGGGGGCAACTAATGAAAAACTGTTTTTT CASSLQGATNEKLFF
NA TRBJ1-4 TRBV11-2 NA TGTGCCAGCAGCTGGACCAGGGTAGAGAATGAAAAACTGTTTTTT CASSWTRVENEKLFF
NA TRBJ2-7 TRBV5-8 NA TGTGCCAGCAGCTTGAGCCCGAGGTACGAGCAGTACTTC CASSLSPRYEQYF
once TRBJ2-5 TRBV3-1/TRBV3-2 NA TGTGCCAGCAGCCAATCGGGACTCCTCCAAGAGACCCAGTACTTC CASSQSGLLQETQYF